The 21 T cell receptor beta chains reported below all come from one sample, sequenced in a study of response to subunit inactivated influenza vaccine. TCRdb reanalysed the RT-PCR reads using MiXCR and keeps one entry per CDR3 protein. Of 560,000 or so distinct CDR3 sequences listed, around 8% were seen once; the top ten hold around 13%. Sequenced material: PBMCs from blood, taken about 24 months after vaccination. Every receptor here comes from a man aged 50-75 years who received an inactivated influenza vaccine.

V gene TRBV19 combines with J gene TRBJ1-5; D is unresolved. Trimming shortened V by 7 bases and J by 8 bases, and 21 bases separated the two germline ends. The germline V gene has CDR1 LNHDA and CDR2 SQIVND (reference sequence). The CDR3 runs 15 residues. The CDR3 DNA is TGTGCCAGTACCCAAAACCGGGTCCATACCGAGCCCCAGCATTTT. Its protein product is CASTQNRVHTEPQHF.

This clonotype occurred many times. The DNA of the CDR3 is TGTGCCAGCAGCCAAGATGAGGAACTAGCGGGAGTTTTTCCCGACAATGAGCAGTTCTTC. Its translation is CASSQDEELAGVFPDNEQFF. This chain links TRBV4-2 with TRBJ2-1; 11 nucleotides match TRBD2. J was trimmed by 5 bases and V by 0 bases; bases with no gene match: 15. Germline loops: CDR1 LGHNA, CDR2 YNFKEQ. The CDR3 spans 20 residues.

This clonotype came up a few times. The V gene is TRBV20-1, the J gene TRBJ1-5; D not certain. Trimming shortened V by 5 bases and J by 6 bases, and 11 bases separated the two germline ends. This CDR3 has 12 residues. The germline CDR1 and CDR2 sequences are DFQATT and SNEGSKA (reference sequence). CDR3 loop: CSAQTRSQPQHF. For the CDR3, the DNA is TGCAGTGCTCAGACTAGGAGTCAGCCCCAGCATTTT.

This clonotype appeared many times. The chain combines TRBV30 with TRBJ2-5; TRBD1 agrees at 8 bases. In germline, CDR1 is GTSNPN, CDR2 SVGIG (reference sequence). The CDR3 consists of 14 residues. V shed 2 bases, J shed 5 bases, and the junction held 7 bases outside the gene matches. CDR3 DNA sequence: TGTGCCTGGAGTTCAGGGGGCTTTAGGGAGACCCAGTACTTC. Encoded protein: CAWSSGGFRETQYF.

In its sample, this clonotype was seen a few times. This chain links TRBV6-2 or TRBV6-3 with TRBJ2-3; TRBD2 matches 12 bases. With 5 bases clipped from V and 2 bases from J, the junction kept 8 bases outside the gene matches. This CDR3 comprises 17 residues. The V gene's germline CDR1 is MNHEY and CDR2 SVGEGT. Written as DNA, the CDR3 is TGTGCCAGCAGTAACGGGGGACTAGCGGGTCCCACAGATACGCAGTATTTT. It specifies CASSNGGLAGPTDTQYF.

This chain uses TRBV5-4 with TRBJ1-1; unclear D gene. CDR1 and CDR2 from the germline V gene are SGHNT and YYREEE (reference sequence). The CDR3 has 14 amino acids. V gave up 0 bases and J gave up 1 base, with 7 bases separating them. The CDR3 here is CASSLVQENTEAFF. The CDR3 DNA follows: TGTGCCAGCAGCTTGGTGCAGGAGAACACTGAAGCTTTCTTT.

In its sample, this clonotype was seen a few times. J is TRBJ2-1 and V is TRBV7-9; D not certain. V lost 1 base and J 13 bases, leaving 14 bases between the germline ends. The CDR3 contains 13 residues. From germline, CDR1 is SEHNR and CDR2 FQNEAQ (reference sequence). The CDR3 DNA sequence: TGTGCCAGCAGCTTAGACCTGGGGTGGGAACAGTTCTTC. Its protein product is CASSLDLGWEQFF.

This clonotype was counted a few times. The CDR3 coding sequence is TGCGCCAGCAGCCAAGGCACCTCTGGAAACACCATATATTTT. Protein: CASSQGTSGNTIYF. The rearrangement uses TRBV4-1 and TRBJ1-3; D is uncertain. The CDR3 runs 14 residues. V dropped 1 base and J dropped 0 bases, with 4 bases sitting between them. Germline V lookup: CDR1 MGHRA, CDR2 YSYEKL.

This clonotype was seen many times. The rearrangement links TRBV11-2 to TRBJ2-3; 9 bases map to TRBD1. Germline V gene lookup returns CDR1 SGHAT and CDR2 FQNNGV. CDR3 length: 18 amino acids. With V trimmed by 4 bases and J by 5 bases, 16 bases remained unmatched. The CDR3 sequence: CASSSHLQGALRKDTQYF. The CDR3 DNA sequence: TGTGCCAGCAGCTCGCACCTACAGGGGGCGCTGAGAAAAGATACGCAGTATTTT.

This clonotype came up many times. The chain employs TRBV6-2 or TRBV6-3 and TRBJ2-1, with no clear D. The germline V and J ends were trimmed by 5 bases and 3 bases, with 23 bases remaining between them. Germline V gives CDR1 MNHEY, CDR2 SVGEGT. The CDR3 is 18 amino acids. CDR3 coding DNA: TGTGCCAGCAGTCACCAGACCTTCGGGCAGACCCTCTACAATGAGCAGTTCTTC. This gives the protein CASSHQTFGQTLYNEQFF.

The genes are TRBV5-5 and TRBJ2-3; possible D gene TRBD2, 5 bases. CDR1 and CDR2 from the germline V gene are SGHKS and YYEKEE (reference sequence). The V gene lost 0 bases and the J gene lost 4 bases, with 21 bases spanning the gap. The CDR3 runs to 18 residues. CDR3 DNA: TGTGCCAGCAGCTTGGCCCGGGAAATCCATGCAAACGCAGATACGCAGTATTTT. This gives the protein CASSLAREIHANADTQYF.

This clonotype has a count of ten or more. The V call is TRBV12-3 or TRBV12-4, the J call TRBJ1-2; D possibly corresponds to TRBD1 (5 bases). The V and J ends lost 6 bases and 5 bases respectively, with 13 bases between them. The CDR3 is 13 amino acids. CDR3 in DNA: TGTGCCAGCAGCAGAGGGACGGAATATGGCTACACCTTC. This encodes CASSRGTEYGYTF.

This clonotype appeared many times. The rearrangement links TRBV4-3 to TRBJ1-1, with D tentatively TRBD1 (5 bases). The CDR3 is made up of 15 amino acids. Germline assignment: CDR1 LGHNA and CDR2 YSLEER. Trimming pared 0 bases from V and 1 base from J, leaving 9 bases between. The CDR3 nucleotides are TGCGCCAGCAGCCAAGACGGACACTCGAACACTGAAGCTTTCTTT. This codes for CASSQDGHSNTEAFF.

This chain uses TRBV4-1 with TRBJ1-4; tentatively, D is TRBD1 (6 bases). Trimming stripped 2 bases from V and 7 bases from J, with 17 bases between. Germline CDR1 is MGHRA and CDR2 is YSYEKL. The CDR3 has 16 residues. This CDR3 reads CASSQPGDVRGEKLFF. Here the CDR3 DNA reads TGCGCCAGCAGCCAACCAGGGGATGTGCGGGGTGAAAAACTGTTTTTT.

This chain connects TRBV7-8 to TRBJ2-1; D might be TRBD2 (5 bases). The ends were cut back, 5 bases at V and 6 bases at J, with 8 bases in the middle. The CDR3 runs 12 residues. Germline loops: CDR1 SGHVS, CDR2 FQNEAQ. This CDR3 is CASSASGNEQFF. Here the CDR3 DNA reads TGTGCCAGCAGCGCCAGCGGCAATGAGCAGTTCTTC.

In its sample, this clonotype was seen a few times. The J gene is TRBJ2-5, the V gene TRBV29-1; D may be TRBD1 or TRBD2 (5 bases each). The V gene lost 4 bases and the J gene lost 4 bases, with 10 bases spanning the gap. CDR3 size: 12 residues. Per germline, CDR1 SQVTM and CDR2 ANQGSEA. CDR3 residues: CSVADGAETQYF. DNA for the CDR3: TGCAGCGTTGCGGACGGGGCAGAGACCCAGTACTTC.

The V gene is TRBV7-9, the J gene TRBJ1-5; 7 bases are shared with TRBD1. The V and J ends lost 6 bases and 2 bases, in that order; junction bases with no gene match: 7. The CDR3 length is 15 residues. Germline V gene sequence: CDR1 SEHNR, CDR2 FQNEAQ (reference sequence). This CDR3 is CASRRTGDGNQPQHF. CDR3 bases: TGTGCCAGCAGACGCACAGGGGACGGCAATCAGCCCCAGCATTTT.

This clonotype was detected ten times or more. The genes are TRBV29-1 and TRBJ1-5; no reliable D call. CDR3 length: 14 residues. V was cut by 4 bases and J by 3 bases, with 13 bases left in between. Germline CDR1 is SQVTM and CDR2 is ANQGSEA. As DNA, the CDR3 is TGCAGCGTTGTATGGACGGATCCCAATCAGCCCCAGCATTTT. This encodes CSVVWTDPNQPQHF. Looking up the rest from reference TRBV29-1 and TRBJ1-5 gives the full variable domain: SAVISQKPSRDICQRGTSLTIQCQVDSQVTMMFWYRQQPGQSLTLIATANQGSEATYESGFVIDKFPISRPNLTFSTLTVSNMSPEDSSIYLCSVVWTDPNQPQHFGDGTRLSIL.

This clonotype was detected a few times. V and J are TRBV5-1 and TRBJ2-2, with D possibly being TRBD1 (7 bases). Trimming removed 2 bases at V and 6 bases at J, with 20 bases between. The length of the CDR3 is 17 residues. Germline V gives CDR1 SGHRS, CDR2 YFSETQ. The CDR3 loop is CASSFGQGGLGPGELFF. The CDR3 DNA reads as TGCGCCAGCAGCTTCGGCCAGGGGGGCCTGGGACCCGGGGAGCTGTTTTTT.

The rearrangement links TRBV5-5 to TRBJ2-7, with TRBD1 matching over 9 bases. Germline V gene sequence: CDR1 SGHKS, CDR2 YYEKEE (reference sequence). Trimming took 3 bases from V and 1 from J; bases not matched to a gene: 11. The CDR3 length is 17 residues. DNA for the CDR3: TGTGCCAGCAGCTACGCGGACCCGGGACAGGGATCCTACGAGCAGTACTTC. Amino acid sequence: CASSYADPGQGSYEQYF.

The chain recombines TRBV20-1 with TRBJ1-4; D is perhaps TRBD1 (5 bases). The CDR3 is 13 residues long. V was clipped by 0 bases and J by 9 bases, with 11 bases between them. Germline CDR1 DFQATT, CDR2 SNEGSKA (reference sequence). The CDR3 sequence: CSARDPTAKKLFF. The DNA of the CDR3 is TGCAGTGCTAGAGATCCGACAGCTAAAAAACTGTTTTTT.